This T cell receptor (beta chain) was recorded in a study of blood T cell repertoires in COVID-19. Overall study: From T cells, B-cell-depleted T cells, or PBMCs came the material, which was cDNA or gDNA.

CDR1 and CDR2 (germline): SNHLY, FYNNEI. The CDR3 runs 15 residues. The germline V and J ends were trimmed by 6 bases and 0 bases, with 12 bases remaining between them. Under the authors' procedure: Amplification of reference gene primers provided the estimated nucleated cell counts. Some clones are missing from TCRdb's copy, which holds only in-frame ones; the method was immunoSEQ multiplex PCR. The V and J calls and clone size come from that table; D and trimming were worked out from the DNA. Among around 250,000 clones listed, approximately 90% were seen once. V and J are TRBV2 and TRBJ1-5, with D maybe TRBD1 (5 bases). Source material: peripheral blood. The receptor's source is a man in his late teens or twenties with active or convalescent COVID-19. The CDR3 reads CASRQTEDSNQPQHF. The DNA for the CDR3 is TGTGCCAGCAGACAGACAGAGGATAGCAATCAGCCCCAGCATTTT.